This record concerns one TCR beta chain sequence. The sample is drawn from a study of blood T cell repertoires in COVID-19. Background on the study: The samples span acute and convalescent COVID-19 from the United States, Italy and Spain. T cells, B-cell-depleted T cells, or PBMCs supplied cDNA or gDNA.

Original analysis: The authors estimated nucleated cell counts from reference gene primer amplification. Sequenced by immunoSEQ multiplex PCR; TCRdb stores in-frame clones only, minus some. V and J calls and clone size are as listed in that table; D and trimming were resolved from the DNA. The repertoire includes fewer than 250,000 clones, approximately 81% of them detected once, and more than 9% sits in the top ten. CDR3 size: 15 residues. The V end lost 6 bases, the J end lost 9 bases, and 23 bases lay between the germline ends. CDR1 MNHEY and CDR2 SMNVEV come from the germline V gene (reference sequence). Patients in Seattle were enrolled during active infection, then followed longitudinally.

V usage is TRBV27 and J usage is TRBJ1-2, with D tentatively TRBD1 (5 bases). This TCR was recovered from a woman over 75 with COVID-19, enrolled during active disease. Sequenced sample: peripheral blood. Here the CDR3 DNA reads TGTGCCAGCAGGACTTGGACAAGTTCCCCGTATAGCTACACCTTC. Protein sequence: CASRTWTSSPYSYTF.